A single sample gave rise to the 29 T cell receptor beta chains below, sequenced in a study of T cell changes during pregnancy in multiple sclerosis. TCRdb's copy holds only in-frame clones and misses some; the assay was immunoSEQ multiplex PCR. The data hold around 31,000 clones, with 70% to 90% observed a single time. The source material was CD4+ T cells from peripheral blood mononuclear cells, sampled in the first trimester of pregnancy. Receptors were obtained from a female donor in good health, enrolled as a control in a pregnancy study.

This chain links TRBV2 with TRBJ2-2, with TRBD1 identical over 12 bases. Looked up from germline, CDR1 is SNHLY and CDR2 is FYNNEI. This CDR3 has 14 residues. Trimming removed 6 bases from V and 4 bases from J; junction bases left unmatched: 0. CDR3 coding DNA: TGTGCCAGCAGGGGACAGGGGGCCACCGGGGAGCTGTTTTTT. Amino acids: CASRGQGATGELFF.

The V call is TRBV5-1, the J call TRBJ2-3; TRBD2 agrees at 13 bases. This CDR3 has 17 amino acids. Germline CDR1 is SGHRS and CDR2 is YFSETQ. J was trimmed by 3 bases and V by 4 bases; bases with no gene match: 8. The DNA of the CDR3 is TGCGCCAGCAGCAGACGTACTAGCGGGGGGGCAACAGATACGCAGTATTTT. Translated: CASSRRTSGGATDTQYF.

V gene TRBV5-1 combines with J gene TRBJ1-1; D may be TRBD1 (6 bases). The germline V and J ends were trimmed by 5 bases and 1 base, with 15 bases remaining between them. From germline, CDR1 is SGHRS and CDR2 YFSETQ. This CDR3 is built from 15 residues. CDR3 DNA sequence: TGCGCCAGCAGGCCGGATCCACAGGGGAACACTGAAGCTTTCTTT. It yields the protein CASRPDPQGNTEAFF.

The chain's CDR3 is CASTNRAGGNTIYF. CDR3 bases: TGTGCCAGCACGAATAGGGCGGGAGGAAACACCATATATTTT. This sequence joins TRBV7-2 and TRBJ1-3; D not certain. CDR1 is SGHTA, CDR2 FQGNSA, per germline. V dropped 7 bases and J dropped 4 bases, with 14 bases sitting between them. CDR3 length: 14 residues.

The gene calls are TRBV7-8 and TRBJ2-3; TRBD1 is a possible D gene (7 bases). The germline V gene encodes CDR1 SGHVS and CDR2 FQNEAQ. This CDR3 has 16 residues. Trimming took off 5 bases at V and 4 bases at J, with 19 bases between the two ends. The CDR3 loop is CASSPRNRGGADTQYF. CDR3 in DNA: TGTGCCAGCAGCCCTCGGAACAGGGGAGGCGCAGATACGCAGTATTTT.

V and J are TRBV30 and TRBJ1-5; D is possibly TRBD1 (5 bases). CDR3 length: 15 amino acids. In germline, CDR1 is GTSNPN, CDR2 SVGIG (reference sequence). V was trimmed by 0 bases and J by 2 bases, leaving 11 bases between them. CDR3 bases: TGTGCCTGGAGTGTAGCGGGGCGCGGCAATCAGCCCCAGCATTTT. It specifies CAWSVAGRGNQPQHF.

This chain links TRBV5-4 with TRBJ2-3, with a tentative D call TRBD1 (7 bases). CDR1 and CDR2 (germline): SGHNT, YYREEE (reference sequence). V was pared by 4 bases and J by 4 bases, with 19 bases between. The CDR3 has 16 residues. The CDR3 is CASSASQGGVADTQYF. CDR3 coding DNA: TGTGCCAGCAGCGCCTCTCAGGGGGGCGTGGCAGATACGCAGTATTTT.

The chain employs TRBV5-5 and TRBJ1-1, with D uncertain. The CDR3 runs 19 residues. Germline V gene data show CDR1 as SGHKS and CDR2 as YYEKEE (reference sequence). The V gene lost 2 bases and the J gene lost 4 bases, with 27 bases spanning the gap. CDR3 coding DNA: TGTGCCAGCAGCTTACAGTTTAGCGGGCAGTTTGTATTGTCCACTGAAGCTTTCTTT. Its protein product is CASSLQFSGQFVLSTEAFF. Looking up the rest from reference TRBV5-5 and TRBJ1-1 gives the full variable domain: DAGVTQSPTHLIKTRGQQVTLRCSPISGHKSVSWYQQVLGQGPQFIFQYYEKEERGRGNFPDRFSARQFPNYSSELNVNALLLGDSALYLCASSLQFSGQFVLSTEAFFGQGTRLTVV.

The chain links TRBV11-3 to TRBJ2-7; a weak D match, TRBD1 (5 bases). The V gene lost 0 bases and the J gene lost 6 bases, with 9 bases spanning the gap. The CDR3 spans 13 residues. Germline CDR1 SGHNT, CDR2 YENEEA. As DNA, the CDR3 is TGTGCCAGCAGCTTAGATCGACAGCTCGAGCAGTACTTC. Its protein is CASSLDRQLEQYF.

The chain combines TRBV10-2 with TRBJ1-4, with unresolved D. CDR3 length: 13 amino acids. V was pared by 6 bases and J by 7 bases, with 12 bases between. The germline V gene encodes CDR1 WSHSY and CDR2 SAAADI. This chain's CDR3 is CASRDGSGEKLFF. CDR3 DNA sequence: TGCGCCAGCAGAGACGGATCGGGTGAAAAACTGTTTTTT.

This clone was observed once. The same CDR3 also results from other DNA sequences found in this sample. This rearrangement joins TRBV5-1 to TRBJ1-2, with a weak D call TRBD1 (5 bases). The CDR3 runs to 13 residues. Germline CDR1 and CDR2: SGHRS and YFSETQ. Trimming took 2 bases from V and 2 from J, leaving 7 bases between them. DNA for the CDR3: TGCGCCAGCAGCTTTCAGGGAAACTATGGCTACACCTTC. It specifies CASSFQGNYGYTF.

This rearrangement joins TRBV19 to TRBJ2-3; 8 bases map to TRBD2. Losses at the gene ends were 11 bases for V and 4 bases for J; bases not matched to a gene: 8. The germline V gene has CDR1 LNHDA and CDR2 SQIVND (reference sequence). This CDR3 region has 13 residues. CDR3 coding DNA: TGTGCCGCCGGGGGGGGCAGGGCAGATACGCAGTATTTT. This codes for CAAGGGRADTQYF. Complete variable domain (other parts from reference TRBV19 and TRBJ2-3): DGGITQSPKYLFRKEGQNVTLSCEQNLNHDAMYWYRQDPGQGLRLIYYSQIVNDFQKGDIAEGYSVSREKKESFPLTVTSAQKNPTAFYLCAAGGGRADTQYFGPGTRLTVL.

J is TRBJ1-1 and V is TRBV7-9; D is possibly TRBD1 (5 bases). CDR3 length equals 13 residues. The V gene's germline CDR1 is SEHNR and CDR2 FQNEAQ (reference sequence). V was trimmed by 1 base and J by 7 bases, leaving 10 bases between them. CDR3: CASSLDPGREAFF. The CDR3 region has the DNA TGTGCCAGCAGCTTAGACCCAGGGCGTGAAGCTTTCTTT. Supplemented by reference TRBV7-9 and TRBJ1-1, the full variable domain reads DTGVSQNPRHKITKRGQNVTFRCDPISEHNRLYWYRQTLGQGPEFLTYFQNEAQLEKSRLLSDRFSAERPKGSFSTLEIQRTEQGDSAMYLCASSLDPGREAFFGQGTRLTVV.

The chain recombines TRBV7-2 with TRBJ1-3; D possibly corresponds to TRBD1 (6 bases). The CDR3 has 16 amino acids. Trimming removed 1 base at V and 0 bases at J, with 10 bases between. Per germline, CDR1 SGHTA and CDR2 FQGNSA. CDR3 coding DNA: TGTGCCAGCAGCTTAGTAGCAGGGGACTCTGGAAACACCATATATTTT. This translates into CASSLVAGDSGNTIYF.

This chain joins TRBV30 and TRBJ2-1; maybe TRBD2 (6 bases). Germline lookup yields CDR1 GTSNPN and CDR2 SVGIG (reference sequence). The CDR3 consists of 14 residues. Trimming shortened V by 2 bases and J by 9 bases, and 17 bases separated the two germline ends. Written as DNA, the CDR3 is TGTGCCTGGAGTCCCCCGGAGGGGCTGGGTGAGCAGTTCTTC. As protein: CAWSPPEGLGEQFF.

The rearrangement links TRBV30 to TRBJ1-2; TRBD1 agrees at 9 bases. The germline V gene encodes CDR1 GTSNPN and CDR2 SVGIG (reference sequence). The CDR3 has 14 residues. V dropped 4 bases and J dropped 4; count of bases not matched to a gene: 7. This CDR3 is CAWTITGGAYGYTF. The CDR3 DNA follows: TGTGCCTGGACTATTACAGGGGGCGCCTATGGCTACACCTTC.

The J gene is TRBJ1-2, the V gene TRBV11-3, with D perhaps matching TRBD1 (5 bases). Deletions cut 0 bases from V and 4 bases from J, with 6 bases between. The CDR3 is 13 amino acids. Germline lookup yields CDR1 SGHNT and CDR2 YENEEA. CDR3 bases: TGTGCCAGCAGCTTAGACAGGGCCTATGGCTACACCTTC. This sequence encodes CASSLDRAYGYTF.

The V and J genes are TRBV4-2 and TRBJ2-1; possible D gene TRBD1, 6 bases. V was cut by 1 base and J by 5 bases, with 9 bases left in between. Germline CDR1 and CDR2: LGHNA and YNFKEQ. The length of the CDR3 is 14 residues. The CDR3 DNA follows: TGTGCCAGCAGCCAAGGGGGGCTAGACAATGAGCAGTTCTTC. Its protein product is CASSQGGLDNEQFF.

V and J are TRBV25-1 and TRBJ1-6; TRBD1 might be the D (6 bases). This CDR3 spans 13 amino acids. Trimming removed 8 bases from V and 5 bases from J, with 10 bases in between. Germline values: CDR1 MGHDK, CDR2 SYGVNS. As DNA, the CDR3 is TGTGCCAGCCAGGGGATAAATAATTCACCCCTCCACTTT. This sequence encodes CASQGINNSPLHF.

The chain uses TRBV30 and TRBJ1-3; no firm D call. The CDR3 runs 18 residues. The germline gives CDR1 GTSNPN, CDR2 SVGIG (reference sequence). Trimming left V 0 bases short and J 2 bases short, with 20 bases between. The CDR3 DNA reads as TGTGCCTGGAGTGTTACAAGACTCCCTGATCTCCCTGGAAACACCATATATTTT. Residues: CAWSVTRLPDLPGNTIYF.

The chain combines TRBV4-2 with TRBJ2-5; 10 bases align to TRBD1. Trimming removed 0 bases from V and 9 bases from J; junction bases left unmatched: 16. The CDR3 is 18 amino acids. Germline values: CDR1 LGHNA, CDR2 YNFKEQ. This CDR3 is CASSQDGHGTGAPRAQYF. For the CDR3, the DNA is TGTGCCAGCAGCCAAGATGGCCATGGGACAGGGGCACCAAGGGCCCAGTACTTC.

This clone was found once. This chain connects TRBV12-5 to TRBJ2-2; 9 nucleotides agree with TRBD1. Germline CDR1 is LGHNT and CDR2 is FRNRAP. The trim removed 4 bases at V and 5 bases at J, leaving 5 bases unmatched. The CDR3 runs 15 residues. This chain's CDR3 is CASGYLTGGTGELFF. CDR3 sequence (DNA): TGTGCTAGTGGTTACTTGACAGGGGGGACCGGGGAGCTGTTTTTT.

This clone occurred once. This chain links TRBV7-9 with TRBJ2-7; maybe TRBD2 (6 bases). V was shortened by 1 base and J by 5 bases, with 12 bases between the two germline ends. CDR1 is SEHNR, CDR2 FQNEAQ, per germline (reference sequence). The CDR3 is made up of 14 amino acids. CDR3 nucleotides: TGTGCCAGCAGCTTAGGCACTAGCAGACACGAGCAGTACTTC. This sequence encodes CASSLGTSRHEQYF.

The chain joins TRBV4-2 to TRBJ1-2; tentative D call: TRBD1 (5 bases). Trimming pared 1 base from V and 5 bases from J, leaving 11 bases between. Per germline, CDR1 LGHNA and CDR2 YNFKEQ. This CDR3 region has 14 residues. The CDR3 loop is CASSQARVGYGYTF. The CDR3 nucleotides are TGTGCCAGCAGCCAAGCCAGGGTGGGGTATGGCTACACCTTC.

V and J are TRBV18 and TRBJ1-1, with D tentatively TRBD1 (6 bases). The CDR3 contains 13 residues. Germline V gene data show CDR1 as KGHSH and CDR2 as LQKENI. Trimming pared 3 bases from V and 11 bases from J, leaving 16 bases between. CDR3 DNA sequence: TGTGCCAGCTCACCGTGGACAGCCGAATGGGCTTTCTTT. As protein: CASSPWTAEWAFF.

The J gene is TRBJ1-1, the V gene TRBV6-5; D not certain. The germline gives CDR1 MNHEY, CDR2 SVGAGI. V was clipped by 2 bases and J by 2 bases, with 15 bases between them. This CDR3 region has 16 residues. The CDR3 spells CASSYETRTRNTEAFF. CDR3 sequence (DNA): TGTGCCAGCAGTTACGAAACAAGGACTCGCAACACTGAAGCTTTCTTT.

The genes are TRBV2 and TRBJ1-6; no clear D. The germline gives CDR1 SNHLY, CDR2 FYNNEI. The V gene lost 5 bases and the J gene lost 5 bases, with 13 bases spanning the gap. This CDR3 has 15 residues. The chain's CDR3 is CASSINTVNNSPLHF. For the CDR3, the DNA is TGTGCCAGCAGTATTAATACAGTGAATAATTCACCCCTCCACTTT. Variable domain in full (rest from reference TRBV2 and TRBJ1-6): EPEVTQTPSHQVTQMGQEVILRCVPISNHLYFYWYRQILGQKVEFLVSFYNNEISEKSEIFDDQFSVERPDGSNFTLKIRSTKLEDSAMYFCASSINTVNNSPLHFGNGTRLTVT.

The rearrangement joins TRBV4-3 to TRBJ1-2, with 7 positions matching TRBD1. The CDR3 consists of 16 residues. V dropped 0 bases and J dropped 4; count of bases not matched to a gene: 8. The germline V gene encodes CDR1 LGHNA and CDR2 YSLEER. The CDR3 spells CASSQDAAGGSYGYTF. The CDR3 DNA reads TGCGCCAGCAGCCAAGATGCAGCAGGGGGTAGCTATGGCTACACCTTC.

This sequence joins TRBV4-1 and TRBJ2-7, with a possible D match to TRBD2 (6 bases). Deletions cut 1 base from V and 0 bases from J, with 10 bases between. This CDR3 is built from 15 residues. From germline, CDR1 is MGHRA and CDR2 YSYEKL. CDR3 in DNA: TGCGCCAGCAGCCAAGGGTTAGCGGTCTCCTACGAGCAGTACTTC. The encoded protein is CASSQGLAVSYEQYF.